This TCR beta chain is from a study of shared T cell receptors in the human thymus. This clone was observed a handful of times. Trimming cost V 0 bases and J 5 bases; bases outside gene matches: 4. This CDR3 comprises 15 residues. In germline, CDR1 is MNHEY, CDR2 SVGAGI. Profiling relied on immunoSEQ multiplex PCR, and the TCRdb table lists in-frame clones only, not all of them. The profile shows hundreds of thousands of clones, approximately 87% of them singletons. The sample was also reused in another study, on human thymus T cells.

V usage is TRBV6-5 and J usage is TRBJ2-4; 7 bases match TRBD1. The source material was thymocytes. This TCR was sampled from a boy younger than two with a congenital heart defect. The chain's CDR3 is CASSYSRQGQNIQYF. In nucleotides, the CDR3 is TGTGCCAGCAGTTACTCCAGACAGGGCCAAAACATTCAGTACTTC.